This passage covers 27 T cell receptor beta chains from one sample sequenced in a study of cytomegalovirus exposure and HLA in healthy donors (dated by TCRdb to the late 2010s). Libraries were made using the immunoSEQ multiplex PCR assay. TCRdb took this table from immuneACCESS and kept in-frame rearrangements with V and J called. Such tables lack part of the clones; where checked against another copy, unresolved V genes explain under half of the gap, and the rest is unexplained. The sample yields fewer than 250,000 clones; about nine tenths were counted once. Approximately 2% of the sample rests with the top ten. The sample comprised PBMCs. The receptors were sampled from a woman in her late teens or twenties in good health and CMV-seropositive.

The CDR3 DNA sequence: TGTGCCAGCAGTGAAGAGGGGGAGCTCGGAGCTTTCTTT. Its translation: CASSEEGELGAFF. The genes are TRBV6-1 and TRBJ1-1; D might be TRBD1 (6 bases). The CDR3 consists of 13 residues. Trimming took off 1 base at V and 10 bases at J, with 13 bases between the two ends. Germline loops: CDR1 MNHNS, CDR2 SASEGT.

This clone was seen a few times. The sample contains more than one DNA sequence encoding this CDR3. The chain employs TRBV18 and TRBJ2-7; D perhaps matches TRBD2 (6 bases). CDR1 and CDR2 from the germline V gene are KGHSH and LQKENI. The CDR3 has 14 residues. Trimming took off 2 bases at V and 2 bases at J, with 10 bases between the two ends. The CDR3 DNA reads TGTGCCAGCTCACCAGGGACTGGGACCTACGAGCAGTACTTC. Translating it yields CASSPGTGTYEQYF.

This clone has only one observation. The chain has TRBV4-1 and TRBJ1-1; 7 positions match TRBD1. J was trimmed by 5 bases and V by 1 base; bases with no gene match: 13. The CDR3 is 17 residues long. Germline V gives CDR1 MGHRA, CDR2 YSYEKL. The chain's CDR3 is CASSQVKTGERGTEAFF. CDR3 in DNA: TGCGCCAGCAGCCAAGTTAAAACAGGGGAACGGGGGACTGAAGCTTTCTTT.

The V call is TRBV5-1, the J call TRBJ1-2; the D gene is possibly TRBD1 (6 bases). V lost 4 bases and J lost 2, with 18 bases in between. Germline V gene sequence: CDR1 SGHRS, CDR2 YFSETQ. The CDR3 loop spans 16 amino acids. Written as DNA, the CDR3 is TGCGCCAGCAGCCAGTCCGGGACACCTCTCAACTATGGCTACACCTTC. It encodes CASSQSGTPLNYGYTF.

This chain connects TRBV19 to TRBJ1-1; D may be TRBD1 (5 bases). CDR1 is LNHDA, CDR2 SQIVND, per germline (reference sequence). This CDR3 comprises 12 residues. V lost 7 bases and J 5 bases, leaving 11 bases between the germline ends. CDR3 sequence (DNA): TGTGCCAGTACCGTGGGGGGGACTGAAGCTTTCTTT. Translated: CASTVGGTEAFF.

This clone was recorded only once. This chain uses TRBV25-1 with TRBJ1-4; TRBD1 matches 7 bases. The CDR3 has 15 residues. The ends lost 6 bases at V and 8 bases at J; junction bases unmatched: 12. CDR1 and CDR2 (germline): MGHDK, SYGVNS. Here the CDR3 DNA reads TGTGCCAGCAGAGCAAGGAACAGGGGTGAAGAAAAACTGTTTTTT. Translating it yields CASRARNRGEEKLFF.

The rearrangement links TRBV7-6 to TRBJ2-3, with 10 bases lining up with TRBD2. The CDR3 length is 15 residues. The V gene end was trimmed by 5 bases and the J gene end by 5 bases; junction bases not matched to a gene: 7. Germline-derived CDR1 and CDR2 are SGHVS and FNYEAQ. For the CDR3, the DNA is TGTGCCAGCAGCCCTAGCGGGAGAGAAGGAGATACGCAGTATTTT. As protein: CASSPSGREGDTQYF.

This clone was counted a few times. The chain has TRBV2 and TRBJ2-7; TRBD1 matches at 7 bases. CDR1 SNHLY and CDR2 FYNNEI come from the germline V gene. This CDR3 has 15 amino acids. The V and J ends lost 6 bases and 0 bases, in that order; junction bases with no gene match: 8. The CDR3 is CASRRQGLDSYEQYF. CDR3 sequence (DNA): TGTGCCAGCAGACGACAGGGATTAGACTCCTACGAGCAGTACTTC.

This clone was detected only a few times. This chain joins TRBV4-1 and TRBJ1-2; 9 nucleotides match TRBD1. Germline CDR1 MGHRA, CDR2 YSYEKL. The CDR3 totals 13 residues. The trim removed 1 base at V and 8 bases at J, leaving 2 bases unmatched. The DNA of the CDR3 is TGCGCCAGCAGCCAAGGACAGGGGGTAGGCTACACCTTC. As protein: CASSQGQGVGYTF.

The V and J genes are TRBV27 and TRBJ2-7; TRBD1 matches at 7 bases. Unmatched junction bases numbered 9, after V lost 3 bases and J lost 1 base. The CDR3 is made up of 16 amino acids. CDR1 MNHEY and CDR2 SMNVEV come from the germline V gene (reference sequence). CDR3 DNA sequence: TGTGCCAGCAGTTTGACGCCGGGACAGCTTTCCTACGAGCAGTACTTC. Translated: CASSLTPGQLSYEQYF.

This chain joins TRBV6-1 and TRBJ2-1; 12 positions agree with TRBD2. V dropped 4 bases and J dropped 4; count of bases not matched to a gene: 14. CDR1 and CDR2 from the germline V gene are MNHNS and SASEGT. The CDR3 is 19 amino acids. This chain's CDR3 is CASSGSSGTSGLAYNEQFF. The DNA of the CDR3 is TGTGCCAGCAGTGGATCTAGCGGGACTAGCGGGTTAGCATACAATGAGCAGTTCTTC.

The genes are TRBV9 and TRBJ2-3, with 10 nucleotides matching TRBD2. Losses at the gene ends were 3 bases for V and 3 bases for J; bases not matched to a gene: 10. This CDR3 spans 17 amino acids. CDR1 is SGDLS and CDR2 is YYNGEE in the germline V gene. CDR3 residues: CASSAFRSGRATDTQYF. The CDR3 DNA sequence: TGTGCCAGCAGCGCTTTCAGGAGCGGGAGGGCGACAGATACGCAGTATTTT.

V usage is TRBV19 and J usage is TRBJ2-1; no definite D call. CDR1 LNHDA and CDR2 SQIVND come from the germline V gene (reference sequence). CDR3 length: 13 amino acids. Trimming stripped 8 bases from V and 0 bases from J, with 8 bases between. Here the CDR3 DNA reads TGTGCCAGTGGTCCGAGCTCCTACAATGAGCAGTTCTTC. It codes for CASGPSSYNEQFF.

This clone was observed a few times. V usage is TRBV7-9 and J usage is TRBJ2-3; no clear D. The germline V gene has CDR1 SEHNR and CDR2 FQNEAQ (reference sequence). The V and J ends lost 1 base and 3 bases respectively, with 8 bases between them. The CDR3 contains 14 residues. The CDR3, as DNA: TGTGCCAGCAGCTTAGGCATTACAACAGATACGCAGTATTTT. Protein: CASSLGITTDTQYF.

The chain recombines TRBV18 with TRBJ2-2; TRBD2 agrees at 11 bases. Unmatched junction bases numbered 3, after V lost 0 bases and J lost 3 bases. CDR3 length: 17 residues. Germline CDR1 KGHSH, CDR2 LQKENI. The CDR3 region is CASSPPGLAVYTGELFF. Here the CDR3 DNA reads TGTGCCAGCTCACCACCGGGACTAGCGGTTTACACCGGGGAGCTGTTTTTT.

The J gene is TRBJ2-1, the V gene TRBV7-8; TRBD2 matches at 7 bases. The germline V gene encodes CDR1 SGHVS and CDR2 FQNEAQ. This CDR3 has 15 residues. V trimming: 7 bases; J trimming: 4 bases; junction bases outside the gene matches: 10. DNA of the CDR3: TGTGCCAGCACCACCGGGGAGGGGTTGTACAATGAGCAGTTCTTC. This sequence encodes CASTTGEGLYNEQFF. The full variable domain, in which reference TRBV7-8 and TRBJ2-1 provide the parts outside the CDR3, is GAGVSQSPRYKVAKRGQDVALRCDPISGHVSLFWYQQALGQGPEFLTYFQNEAQLDKSGLPSDRFFAERPEGSVSTLKIQRTQQEDSAVYLCASTTGEGLYNEQFFGPGTRLTVL.

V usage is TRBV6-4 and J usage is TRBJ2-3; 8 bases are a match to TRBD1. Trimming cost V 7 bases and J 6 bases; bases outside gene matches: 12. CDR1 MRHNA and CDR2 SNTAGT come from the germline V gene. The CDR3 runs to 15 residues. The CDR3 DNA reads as TGTGCCAGCACCAGGACAGGGTCCCCCCGGGATACGCAGTATTTT. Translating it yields CASTRTGSPRDTQYF.

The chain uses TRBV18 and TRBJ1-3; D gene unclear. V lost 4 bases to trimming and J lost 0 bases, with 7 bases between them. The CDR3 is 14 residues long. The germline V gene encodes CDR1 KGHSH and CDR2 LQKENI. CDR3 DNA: TGTGCCAGCTCACGGGGAGGCTCTGGAAACACCATATATTTT. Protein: CASSRGGSGNTIYF.

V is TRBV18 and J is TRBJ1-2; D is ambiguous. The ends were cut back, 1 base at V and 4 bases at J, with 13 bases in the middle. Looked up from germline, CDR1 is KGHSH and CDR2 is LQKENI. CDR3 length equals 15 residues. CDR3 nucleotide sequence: TGTGCCAGCTCACCACGAGATCCGGTGAGCTATGGCTACACCTTC. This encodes CASSPRDPVSYGYTF.

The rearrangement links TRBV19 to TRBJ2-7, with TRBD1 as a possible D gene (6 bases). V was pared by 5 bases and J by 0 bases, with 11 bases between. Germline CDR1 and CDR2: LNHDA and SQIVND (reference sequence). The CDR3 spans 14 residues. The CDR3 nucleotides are TGTGCCAGTAGTTACCAGGGGCCCTCCTACGAGCAGTACTTC. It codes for CASSYQGPSYEQYF.

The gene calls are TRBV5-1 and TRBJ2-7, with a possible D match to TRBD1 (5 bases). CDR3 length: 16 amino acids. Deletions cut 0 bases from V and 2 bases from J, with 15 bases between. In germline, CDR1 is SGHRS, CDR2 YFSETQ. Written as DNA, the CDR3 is TGCGCCAGCAGCTTGGTTGCAGGGTCGGATACCTACGAGCAGTACTTC. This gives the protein CASSLVAGSDTYEQYF.

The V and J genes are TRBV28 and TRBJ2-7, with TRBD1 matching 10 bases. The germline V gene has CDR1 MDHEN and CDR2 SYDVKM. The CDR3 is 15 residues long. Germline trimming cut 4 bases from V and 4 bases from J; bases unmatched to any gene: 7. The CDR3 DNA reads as TGTGCCAGCAGTTCCCGACAGGGGGCGGCATACGAGCAGTACTTC. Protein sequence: CASSSRQGAAYEQYF.

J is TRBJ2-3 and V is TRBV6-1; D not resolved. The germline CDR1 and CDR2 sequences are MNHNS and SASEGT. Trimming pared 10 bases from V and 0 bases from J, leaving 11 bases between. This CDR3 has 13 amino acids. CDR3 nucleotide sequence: TGTGCCACCCGAAAGACTAGCACAGATACGCAGTATTTT. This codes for CATRKTSTDTQYF.

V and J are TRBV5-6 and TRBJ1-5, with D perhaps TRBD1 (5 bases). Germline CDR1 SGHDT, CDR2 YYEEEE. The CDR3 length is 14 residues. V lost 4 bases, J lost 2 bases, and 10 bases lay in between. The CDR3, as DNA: TGTGCCAGCAGCATGTGGGGGGGCAATCAGCCCCAGCATTTT. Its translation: CASSMWGGNQPQHF.

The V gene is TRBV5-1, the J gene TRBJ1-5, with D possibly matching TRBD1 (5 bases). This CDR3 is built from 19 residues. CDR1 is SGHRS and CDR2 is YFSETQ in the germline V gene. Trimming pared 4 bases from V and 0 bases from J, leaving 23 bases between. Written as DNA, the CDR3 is TGCGCCAGCAGCAGCTTGGGGGGGGAGACCTATTATAGCAATCAGCCCCAGCATTTT. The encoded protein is CASSSLGGETYYSNQPQHF.

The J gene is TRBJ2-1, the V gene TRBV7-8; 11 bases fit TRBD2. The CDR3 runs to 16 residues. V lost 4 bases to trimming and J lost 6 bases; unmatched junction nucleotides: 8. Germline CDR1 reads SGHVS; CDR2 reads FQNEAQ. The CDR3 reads CASSSSGTSGGNEQFF. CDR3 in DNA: TGTGCCAGCAGCTCCTCCGGGACTAGCGGAGGCAATGAGCAGTTCTTC.

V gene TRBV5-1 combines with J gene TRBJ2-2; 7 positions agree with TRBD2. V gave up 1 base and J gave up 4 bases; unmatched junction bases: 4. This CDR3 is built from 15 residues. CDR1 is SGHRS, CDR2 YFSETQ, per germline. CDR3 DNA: TGCGCCAGCAGCTTGCGGCGGGAGAGCACCGGGGAGCTGTTTTTT. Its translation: CASSLRRESTGELFF.